Listed below are T cell receptor beta chains from one sample, sequenced in a study of blood T cell repertoires in COVID-19. Profiled with immunoSEQ multiplex PCR; TCRdb holds only in-frame clones, not every one. The sample consists of roughly 180,000 clones, 70% to 90% of them appearing once. The sample consisted of peripheral blood. These receptor sequences come from a woman aged 45-59 years with COVID-19, enrolled during active disease. The CDR3 runs from the conserved cysteine through the conserved F or W. D genes are given only for firm matches. Clone size is not always given. Where it is, it says once, few, many or a class for expanded clones.

j_call v_call d_call clone_size cdr3_nt cdr3_aa
TRBJ1-5 TRBV7-2 NA NA TGTGCCAGCAGCACCCAAGGGGCAGGAAACCAGCCCCAGCATTTT CASSTQGAGNQPQHF
TRBJ2-7 TRBV29-1 NA NA TGCAGCTTCATGGCGGGGGCCCCCTACGAGCAGTACTTC CSFMAGAPYEQYF
TRBJ2-3 TRBV7-2 NA once TGTGCCAGCAGCTCTAGTGGCGCAGGGATTAGCACAGATACGCAGTATTTT CASSSSGAGISTDTQYF
TRBJ1-5 TRBV5-6 NA once TGTGCCAGCAGCTGGGGTCCGGACAGTGGACAGCCCCAGCATTTT CASSWGPDSGQPQHF
TRBJ1-1 TRBV11-2 TRBD1 many TGTGCCAGCAGCTCCGGACAGGGAAACACTGAAGCTTTCTTT CASSSGQGNTEAFF
TRBJ1-2 TRBV4-1 NA NA TGCGCCAGCAGCCAAGAATTAGCTCTCCCCAGCTACACCTTC CASSQELALPSYTF
TRBJ1-6 TRBV11-2 NA NA TGTGCCAGCAGCACCCGACAGGAGAGCTCCTATAATTCACCCCTCCACTTT CASSTRQESSYNSPLHF
TRBJ1-5 TRBV2 NA few TGTGCCAGCAGCGCAGGGGAACAGCCCCAGCATTTT CASSAGEQPQHF
TRBJ2-7 TRBV5-4 TRBD2 NA TGTGCCAGCAGCTCCGGGGGGGGGCAGGGTGGCTACGAGCAGTACTTC CASSSGGGQGGYEQYF
TRBJ1-6 TRBV30 TRBD1 NA TGTGCCTGGAGTCAGGGGGGCGGCTCACCCCTCCACTTT CAWSQGGGSPLHF
TRBJ2-1 TRBV6-6 NA NA TGTGCCAGCGCGTCCCACCTGGACAATGAGCAGTTCTTC CASASHLDNEQFF
TRBJ1-5 TRBV19 NA NA TGTGCCAGTAGTATATTCGGGCCGGGGAGCAATCAGCCCCAGCATTTT CASSIFGPGSNQPQHF
TRBJ2-7 TRBV5-1 TRBD1 NA TGCGCCAGCAGCTTGCAAGGACAGGGCTACGAGCAGTACTTC CASSLQGQGYEQYF
TRBJ2-5 TRBV30 NA NA TGTGCCTGGAGTGTTCTCGAGACCCAGTACTTC CAWSVLETQYF
TRBJ2-5 TRBV4-3 TRBD2 NA TGCGCCAGCAGCCAAGGACTAGCGTCAGAGACCCAGTACTTC CASSQGLASETQYF
TRBJ2-1 TRBV28 NA NA TGTGCCAGCAGTTTATCAGGGGCGAGAAACAATGAGCAGTTCTTC CASSLSGARNNEQFF
TRBJ1-2 TRBV6-5 NA NA TGTGCCAGTCAACCGGCGGGGGGGAACTATGGCTACACCTTC CASQPAGGNYGYTF
TRBJ2-3 TRBV3-1/TRBV3-2 NA NA TGTGCCAGCAGCCAGGACACTTTCACAGATACGCAGTATTTT CASSQDTFTDTQYF
TRBJ2-1 TRBV4-2 TRBD1 NA TGTGCCAGCAGCCCGACAGGGTCAGATAATGAGCAGTTCTTC CASSPTGSDNEQFF
TRBJ2-7 TRBV7-3 TRBD2 few TGTGCCAGCAGCCCAAAACTAGCGGGGGTACACGAGCAGTACTTC CASSPKLAGVHEQYF
TRBJ1-5 TRBV19 NA NA TGTGCCAGTAGTATCCCGAATCAGCCCCAGCATTTT CASSIPNQPQHF
TRBJ1-1 TRBV29-1 TRBD1 NA TGCAGCGTTGAGGTGACAGGGGCGAACACTGAAGCTTTCTTT CSVEVTGANTEAFF
TRBJ2-3 TRBV4-2 TRBD1 many TGTGCCAGCAGCCTGGGACAGGAAAGCACAGATACGCAGTATTTT CASSLGQESTDTQYF
TRBJ2-1 TRBV3-1/TRBV3-2 NA once TGTGCCAGCAGCCAAGAGTTTTGGGGGGTTCGCGATGAGCAGTTCTTC CASSQEFWGVRDEQFF
TRBJ2-3 TRBV4-1 TRBD2 NA TGCGCCAGCAGCCCAACTGGGACTAGCGGGTTCACAGATACGCAGTATTTT CASSPTGTSGFTDTQYF
TRBJ1-3 TRBV23-1 NA NA TGCGCCAGCAGTCAGGGAGTAGATGGAAACACCATATATTTT CASSQGVDGNTIYF
TRBJ1-5 TRBV2 NA many TGTGCCAGCAGTTTCGGGGAGGAGCCCCAGCATTTT CASSFGEEPQHF
TRBJ2-3 TRBV30 NA NA TGTGCCTGGAGTAAGACTGGCCCCCCCACAGATACGCAGTATTTT CAWSKTGPPTDTQYF
TRBJ2-6 TRBV6-1 TRBD2 once TGTGCCAGCAGTGAACTGAGGACTAGCGGGTTAGCTGGGGCCAACGTCCTGACTTTC CASSELRTSGLAGANVLTF
TRBJ1-2 TRBV2 TRBD1 NA TGTGCCAGCAGTGCCGGACAGGGAACCGATGGCTACACCTTC CASSAGQGTDGYTF
TRBJ2-7 TRBV9 NA NA TGTGCCAGCAGCGGCCTCAACCAGGGTTCCGAGCAGTACTTC CASSGLNQGSEQYF
TRBJ2-5 TRBV7-2 NA NA TGTGCCAGCAGCACCCGGGTAGGAGTCCAAGAGACCCAGTACTTC CASSTRVGVQETQYF
TRBJ1-2 TRBV7-9 NA NA TGTGCCACCCCCGGAGAGGGAGGCGGCTACACCTTC CATPGEGGGYTF
TRBJ2-1 TRBV6-2/TRBV6-3 TRBD1 NA TGTGCCAGCAGTTACAACCGGGACAGGGGCTACAATGAGCAGTTCTTC CASSYNRDRGYNEQFF
TRBJ1-1 TRBV6-5 TRBD1 NA TGTGCCAGCAACCAGGGGGCGGTAATCACTGAAGCTTTCTTT CASNQGAVITEAFF
TRBJ2-1 TRBV28 TRBD1 NA TGTGCCAGCAGTTTATGGGGACAGGGCTCCTACAATGAGCAGTTCTTC CASSLWGQGSYNEQFF
TRBJ2-5 TRBV5-1 TRBD2 once TGCGCCAGCAGCTTGTTAGCGGGGCGGGAAGAGACCCAGTACTTC CASSLLAGREETQYF
TRBJ1-2 TRBV3-1/TRBV3-2 NA NA TGTGCCAGCAGCTCGTTTTATGGCTACACCTTC CASSSFYGYTF
TRBJ1-1 TRBV6-2/TRBV6-3 NA NA TGTGCCAGCAGTTCACCTGGCCGGGGCACTGAAGCTTTCTTT CASSSPGRGTEAFF
TRBJ1-4 TRBV11-3 NA NA TGTGCCAGCAGCCCCTACCCCGGCGGGGAAAAACTGTTTTTT CASSPYPGGEKLFF
TRBJ1-1 TRBV29-1 NA few TGCAGCGTTGGGGGGGGTGAAGCTTTCTTT CSVGGGEAFF
TRBJ2-3 TRBV2 TRBD2 few TGTGCCAGCACCCGTATGCTAGCGGGGGAATCTAGCACAGATACGCAGTATTTT CASTRMLAGESSTDTQYF